The 15 T cell receptor beta chains reported below all come from one sample, sequenced in a study of early T cells in non-severe SARS-CoV-2 infection. TCRdb reprocessed the 5' RACE reads with MiXCR, giving one entry per CDR3 protein. Of about 48,000 distinct CDR3 sequences listed, roughly 9.8% are singletons. Sequencing used whole blood. All receptors come from an adult who was a healthcare worker with PCR-confirmed SARS-CoV-2 infection or an uninfected control (not recorded which).

This clonotype showed up many times. The V gene is TRBV24-1, the J gene TRBJ2-2, with 10 bases that match TRBD2. CDR3 length: 16 residues. CDR1 and CDR2 from the germline V gene are KGHDR and SFDVKD. With V trimmed by 3 bases and J by 7 bases, 7 bases remained unmatched. The CDR3 is CATSDRTSGLGGELFF. As DNA, the CDR3 is TGTGCCACCAGTGATCGGACTAGCGGATTAGGCGGGGAGCTGTTTTTT.

This clonotype was seen at least ten times. This chain uses TRBV6-5 with TRBJ2-1; 11 nucleotides match TRBD2. CDR1 and CDR2 from the germline V gene are MNHEY and SVGAGI. This CDR3 has 15 amino acids. V shed 6 bases and J 5 bases; nucleotides not matched to a gene: 6. CDR3 DNA: TGTGCCAGCAGCCGGGGACTAGCGGCCGACAATGAGCAGTTCTTC. Its translation is CASSRGLAADNEQFF.

The chain uses TRBV7-9 and TRBJ1-5; the D is unclear. CDR1 is SEHNR and CDR2 is FQNEAQ in the germline V gene (reference sequence). This CDR3 has 11 residues. Deletions cut 5 bases from V and 15 bases from J, with 14 bases between. Here the CDR3 DNA reads TGTGCCAGCAGCCTGTATTCTAACTTGCATTTT. It translates to CASSLYSNLHF.

This clonotype appeared many times. The V call is TRBV5-5, the J call TRBJ1-1; possibly TRBD1 for D (5 bases). This CDR3 is built from 13 residues. The V end lost 4 bases, the J end lost 3 bases, and 10 bases lay between the germline ends. CDR1 and CDR2 from the germline V gene are SGHKS and YYEKEE (reference sequence). DNA for the CDR3: TGTGCCAGCAGCCCGGGACCACACACTGAAGCTTTCTTT. As protein: CASSPGPHTEAFF.

Many counts were recorded for this clonotype. The V gene is TRBV19, the J gene TRBJ2-6; 10 bases agree with TRBD1. The CDR3 is made up of 17 amino acids. CDR1 is LNHDA and CDR2 is SQIVND in the germline V gene (reference sequence). J lost 0 bases, V lost 6 bases, and 5 bases had no gene match. The CDR3 reads CASSSGTGASGANVLTF. CDR3 coding DNA: TGTGCCAGTAGCTCCGGGACAGGGGCCTCTGGGGCCAACGTCCTGACTTTC.

In this sample, this clonotype turned up many times. The rearrangement links TRBV2 to TRBJ1-5; 7 bases are a match to TRBD1. The germline V gene encodes CDR1 SNHLY and CDR2 FYNNEI. After removal of 2 bases from V and 3 bases from J, the junction contained 4 bases not matched to a gene. The CDR3 consists of 15 residues. This CDR3 reads CASSERQGVNQPQHF. CDR3 coding DNA: TGTGCCAGCAGTGAAAGACAGGGAGTCAATCAGCCCCAGCATTTT.

This clonotype appeared many times. The genes are TRBV9 and TRBJ1-2, with D perhaps matching TRBD1 (5 bases). Trimming stripped 2 bases from V and 3 bases from J, with 11 bases between. The length of the CDR3 is 14 residues. Germline lookup yields CDR1 SGDLS and CDR2 YYNGEE. CDR3 nucleotide sequence: TGTGCCAGCAGCGTTGGGACCAATGACTATGGCTACACCTTC. Amino acids: CASSVGTNDYGYTF. Looking up the rest from reference TRBV9 and TRBJ1-2 gives the full variable domain: DSGVTQTPKHLITATGQRVTLRCSPRSGDLSVYWYQQSLDQGLQFLIQYYNGEERAKGNILERFSAQQFPDLHSELNLSSLELGDSALYFCASSVGTNDYGYTFGSGTRLTVV.

V and J are TRBV29-1 and TRBJ1-1, with unresolved D. V was clipped by 6 bases and J by 7 bases, with 18 bases between them. Germline CDR1 reads SQVTM; CDR2 reads ANQGSEA. The CDR3 consists of 13 residues. The CDR3 coding sequence is TGCAGCGTCGGACCGGCGGGCAGCGGTGAAGCTTTCTTT. Encoded protein: CSVGPAGSGEAFF.

This clonotype showed up just a few times. The chain carries TRBV5-5 and TRBJ2-1; 15 nucleotides line up with TRBD2. Germline lookup yields CDR1 SGHKS and CDR2 YYEKEE (reference sequence). The CDR3 contains 17 residues. V was clipped by 4 bases and J by 8 bases; unmatched bases: 10. This CDR3 reads CASSPRTSGRASYEQFF. In DNA form, the CDR3 reads TGTGCCAGCAGCCCCAGGACTAGCGGGAGGGCCTCCTATGAGCAGTTCTTC. Supplemented by reference TRBV5-5 and TRBJ2-1, the full variable domain reads DAGVTQSPTHLIKTRGQQVTLRCSPISGHKSVSWYQQVLGQGPQFIFQYYEKEERGRGNFPDRFSARQFPNYSSELNVNALLLGDSALYLCASSPRTSGRASYEQFFGPGTRLTVL.

The sample holds many counts of this clonotype. The V gene is TRBV29-1, the J gene TRBJ2-5; D is possibly TRBD1 (5 bases). CDR1 and CDR2 (germline): SQVTM, ANQGSEA. There are 13 residues in the CDR3. The CDR3 DNA reads TGCAGTTGCCTTTGGCAGGGACAAGAGACCCAGTACTTC. Its protein product is CSCLWQGQETQYF.

This clonotype was observed many times. The chain couples TRBV12-3 or TRBV12-4 to TRBJ2-7; no definite D call. V shed 3 bases and J shed 4 bases, with 7 bases lying between them. This CDR3 region has 12 residues. DNA for the CDR3: TGTGCCAGCAGTTTTACACCTTACGAGCAGTACTTC. Encoded protein: CASSFTPYEQYF.

This clonotype came up many times. The chain has TRBV4-1 and TRBJ2-3, with D hard to call. V was cut by 0 bases and J by 3 bases, with 7 bases left in between. The germline CDR1 and CDR2 sequences are MGHRA and YSYEKL. This CDR3 is 14 amino acids long. The CDR3 coding sequence is TGCGCCAGCAGCCAAGACAGGAATACAGATACGCAGTATTTT. This translates into CASSQDRNTDTQYF.

This clonotype was counted at least ten times. This sequence joins TRBV20-1 and TRBJ2-3; the match to TRBD2 covers 9 bases. The J segment lost 7 bases and the V segment lost 3 bases, leaving 11 bases of the junction unmatched. From germline, CDR1 is DFQATT and CDR2 SNEGSKA (reference sequence). The CDR3 loop spans 15 amino acids. CDR3 amino acids: CSASSAREGRYTQYF. CDR3 DNA: TGCAGTGCTAGCTCGGCGCGGGAGGGCCGATATACGCAGTATTTT.

This clonotype was detected a few times. The chain links TRBV12-5 to TRBJ1-1; D unclear. V was trimmed by 8 bases and J by 0 bases, leaving 10 bases between them. Germline CDR1 is LGHNT and CDR2 is FRNRAP. This CDR3 comprises 13 residues. The CDR3 DNA reads TGTGCTAGTTCGGAGGCCCTGAACACTGAAGCTTTCTTT. Translation: CASSEALNTEAFF. Full variable domain (rest looked up from reference TRBV12-5 and TRBJ1-1): DARVTQTPRHKVTEMGQEVTMRCQPILGHNTVFWYRQTMMQGLELLAYFRNRAPLDDSGMPKDRFSAEMPDATLATLKIQPSEPRDSAVYFCASSEALNTEAFFGQGTRLTVV.

This clonotype was recorded many times. The chain recombines TRBV24-1 with TRBJ2-1; D not resolved. V lost 0 bases, J lost 0 bases, and 14 bases lay in between. This CDR3 is built from 18 residues. From germline, CDR1 is KGHDR and CDR2 SFDVKD. The CDR3 here is CATSDLTRGPCSYNEQFF. The DNA of the CDR3 is TGTGCCACCAGTGATTTGACCCGCGGACCCTGCTCCTACAATGAGCAGTTCTTC.